This TCR beta chain originates from a study of shared clonotypes between healthy human individuals. Using immunoSEQ multiplex PCR, the repertoire was profiled, and TCRdb retains in-frame clones only, with some absent. The data contain 1,400,000 or so clones, 97% to 99% of them singletons. Germline V gives CDR1 SGHKS, CDR2 YYEKEE (reference sequence). With 1 base removed from V and 7 bases from J, the gap between germline ends came to 14 bases. This CDR3 contains 15 residues. The V gene is TRBV5-5, the J gene TRBJ2-2; no clear D gene. This TCR was sampled from a man between 25 and 39 years old in good health. The specimen was naive CD4+ T cells sorted from blood. Subset meaning: CD45RA+ positively selected. The CDR3 here is CASSLKGTSNGELFF. CDR3 nucleotides: TGTGCCAGCAGCTTGAAGGGAACATCGAACGGGGAGCTGTTTTTT.